This entry lists 18 T cell receptor beta chains sequenced from one sample in a study of neurological immune-mediated disorders. TCRdb itself ran the 5' RACE reads through MiXCR, one entry per CDR3 protein. The table shows about 59,000 distinct CDR3 sequences, with roughly 3.5% occurring only once. Sequencing was performed on PBMCs. These TCRs come from a woman aged 30 to 39 with multiple sclerosis.

In its sample, this clonotype was seen many times. The chain couples TRBV20-1 to TRBJ2-4; 9 nucleotides agree with TRBD2. The trim removed 4 bases at V and 3 bases at J, leaving 7 bases unmatched. Germline-derived CDR1 and CDR2 are DFQATT and SNEGSKA (reference sequence). The CDR3 has 15 residues. Written as DNA, the CDR3 is TGCAGTGCTACGGGGGCGGGAGGGGACAAAAACATTCAGTACTTC. It yields the protein CSATGAGGDKNIQYF.

Comment on this clonotype: A read error is possible here, since a much larger clone lies one base away. The chain couples TRBV2 to TRBJ2-5; no clear D gene. CDR1 and CDR2 (germline): SNHLY, FYNNEI. The CDR3 contains 10 residues. The V and J ends lost 9 bases and 2 bases respectively, with 4 bases between them. The chain's CDR3 is CARRQETQYF. In nucleotides, the CDR3 is TGTGCCAGAAGGCAAGAGACCCAGTACTTC.

The chain carries TRBV3-1 and TRBJ2-1; 10 bases agree with TRBD2. CDR3 length: 15 amino acids. Germline V gene data show CDR1 as LGHDT and CDR2 as YNNKEL (reference sequence). The V gene end was trimmed by 4 bases and the J gene end by 6 bases; junction bases not matched to a gene: 6. CDR3 coding DNA: TGTGCCAGCAGCCCCGCACTAGCGGGGACCAATGAGCAGTTCTTC. Its protein is CASSPALAGTNEQFF.

This clonotype has ten or more counts. The rearrangement links TRBV6-5 to TRBJ2-1, with D uncertain. Germline V gene lookup returns CDR1 MNHEY and CDR2 SVGAGI. Trimming took 0 bases from V and 10 from J, leaving 13 bases between them. The CDR3 spans 14 residues. The CDR3 loop is CASSYSSSAYEQFF. Here the CDR3 DNA reads TGTGCCAGCAGTTACTCAAGCTCAGCGTACGAGCAGTTCTTC.

This clonotype showed up many times. The chain couples TRBV6-2 or TRBV6-3 to TRBJ2-7, with 7 bases identical to TRBD1. This CDR3 region has 12 residues. Germline V gene lookup returns CDR1 MNHEY and CDR2 SVGEGT. Trimming at V came to 6 bases and at J to 2 bases, leaving 1 base not matched to a gene. The CDR3: CASSDRAYEQYF. The CDR3 bases are TGTGCCAGCAGCGACAGGGCCTACGAGCAGTACTTC.

This clonotype was seen many times. The V call is TRBV2, the J call TRBJ1-1; 8 nucleotides line up with TRBD1. The germline V gene has CDR1 SNHLY and CDR2 FYNNEI. The CDR3 totals 11 residues. Trimming at V came to 7 bases and at J to 11 bases, leaving 6 bases not matched to a gene. CDR3: CASTRDRRAFF. The CDR3 nucleotides are TGTGCCAGCACCAGGGACAGGAGGGCTTTCTTT.

Ten or more counts support this clonotype. The chain links TRBV27 to TRBJ2-1; 10 nucleotides line up with TRBD2. CDR3 length: 13 residues. From germline, CDR1 is MNHEY and CDR2 SMNVEV (reference sequence). J gave up 4 bases and V 6 bases, and 0 bases lay outside the gene matches. The CDR3 region has the DNA TGTGCCAGCAGAGCGGGAGGGTACAATGAGCAGTTCTTC. It translates to CASRAGGYNEQFF.

This clonotype was counted ten times or more. The genes are TRBV7-2 and TRBJ2-7; no clear D. V dropped 3 bases and J dropped 0 bases, with 18 bases sitting between them. This CDR3 is built from 17 residues. The germline gives CDR1 SGHTA, CDR2 FQGNSA. As DNA, the CDR3 is TGTGCCAGCAGCTTGCAACCAGCTTCCCTCAGCTCCTACGAGCAGTACTTC. Its translation: CASSLQPASLSSYEQYF.

This clonotype appeared many times. V usage is TRBV20-1 and J usage is TRBJ1-3; D unclear. Trimming shortened V by 0 bases and J by 3 bases, and 12 bases separated the two germline ends. CDR1 is DFQATT, CDR2 SNEGSKA, per germline (reference sequence). CDR3 length: 15 residues. CDR3 sequence: CSARDGATFGNTIYF. The DNA of the CDR3 is TGCAGTGCTAGAGATGGTGCAACCTTTGGAAACACCATATATTTT.

This clonotype showed up many times. The CDR3 DNA follows: TGTGCCAGCAGCTTAGTACAGGGTGGTGAGCAGTTCTTC. This translates into CASSLVQGGEQFF. The chain is built from TRBV7-6 and TRBJ2-1, with D possibly TRBD1 on 6 matching bases. CDR1 and CDR2 from the germline V gene are SGHVS and FNYEAQ. V lost 1 base and J 9 bases, leaving 10 bases between the germline ends. The CDR3 contains 13 residues.

The sample holds many counts of this clonotype. The V gene is TRBV12-3 or TRBV12-4, the J gene TRBJ2-5, with D hard to call. Trimming removed 3 bases at V and 0 bases at J, with 2 bases between. The CDR3 covers 12 residues. The CDR3 nucleotides read TGTGCCAGCAGTTTGTACCAAGAGACCCAGTACTTC. Its translation is CASSLYQETQYF.

This clonotype has at least ten counts. This chain links TRBV5-1 with TRBJ2-3; no firm D call. Per the germline V gene, CDR1 is SGHRS and CDR2 is YFSETQ. CDR3 length: 12 residues. Trimming removed 3 bases at V and 5 bases at J, with 7 bases between. CDR3 sequence: CASSSILDTQYF. The DNA for the CDR3 is TGCGCCAGCAGCTCGATCTTAGATACGCAGTATTTT.

This clonotype was seen ten or more times. The V call is TRBV3-1, the J call TRBJ2-5; the D gene is possibly TRBD2 (5 bases). V was clipped by 1 base and J by 2 bases, with 11 bases between them. The CDR3 is 15 amino acids. The V gene's germline CDR1 is LGHDT and CDR2 YNNKEL (reference sequence). The CDR3 DNA sequence: TGTGCCAGCAGCCAAGGTGGGAGACTACAAGAGACCCAGTACTTC. This codes for CASSQGGRLQETQYF.

At least ten counts were recorded for this clonotype. V gene TRBV20-1 combines with J gene TRBJ2-7; D remains unclear. With 6 bases removed from V and 1 base from J, the gap between germline ends came to 7 bases. The CDR3 length is 11 residues. Germline V gene lookup returns CDR1 DFQATT and CDR2 SNEGSKA (reference sequence). The CDR3, as DNA: TGCAGTGCGAGCCAATCCTACGAGCAGTACTTC. The encoded protein is CSASQSYEQYF.

This clonotype has at least ten counts. The chain employs TRBV11-3 and TRBJ2-7; TRBD2 might be the D (6 bases). V was cut by 3 bases and J by 2 bases, with 11 bases left in between. CDR1 and CDR2 from the germline V gene are SGHNT and YENEEA. The CDR3 length is 14 residues. CDR3 region: CASSFPGRTYEQYF. Written as DNA, the CDR3 is TGTGCCAGCAGCTTCCCAGGGAGGACCTACGAGCAGTACTTC.

This clonotype was found many times. Written as DNA, the CDR3 is TGTGCCAGCAGCCCCCGACAGGGGTTCGAAGAGACCCAGTACTTC. Its protein is CASSPRQGFEETQYF. The chain has TRBV7-9 and TRBJ2-5; 8 bases align to TRBD1. Unmatched junction bases numbered 8, after V lost 5 bases and J lost 3 bases. The germline gives CDR1 SEHNR, CDR2 FQNEAQ (reference sequence). This CDR3 has 15 amino acids.

This clonotype was recorded many times. The chain joins TRBV6-5 to TRBJ1-1, with D tentatively TRBD1 (6 bases). The germline CDR1 and CDR2 sequences are MNHEY and SVGAGI. Deletions cut 7 bases from V and 1 base from J, with 13 bases between. CDR3 size: 14 residues. CDR3 in DNA: TGTGCCAGCACCAGGGTAGGGGGGAACACTGAAGCTTTCTTT. Its protein is CASTRVGGNTEAFF.

There are many counts of this clonotype. This chain links TRBV20-1 with TRBJ1-4, with TRBD1 as a possible D gene (5 bases). Germline V gene sequence: CDR1 DFQATT, CDR2 SNEGSKA (reference sequence). This CDR3 is 14 amino acids long. Trimming took 6 bases from V and 7 from J, leaving 18 bases between them. Written as DNA, the CDR3 is TGCAGTGCCAGACGGGGGGAAGGTGGTGAAAAACTGTTTTTT. Its translation is CSARRGEGGEKLFF.